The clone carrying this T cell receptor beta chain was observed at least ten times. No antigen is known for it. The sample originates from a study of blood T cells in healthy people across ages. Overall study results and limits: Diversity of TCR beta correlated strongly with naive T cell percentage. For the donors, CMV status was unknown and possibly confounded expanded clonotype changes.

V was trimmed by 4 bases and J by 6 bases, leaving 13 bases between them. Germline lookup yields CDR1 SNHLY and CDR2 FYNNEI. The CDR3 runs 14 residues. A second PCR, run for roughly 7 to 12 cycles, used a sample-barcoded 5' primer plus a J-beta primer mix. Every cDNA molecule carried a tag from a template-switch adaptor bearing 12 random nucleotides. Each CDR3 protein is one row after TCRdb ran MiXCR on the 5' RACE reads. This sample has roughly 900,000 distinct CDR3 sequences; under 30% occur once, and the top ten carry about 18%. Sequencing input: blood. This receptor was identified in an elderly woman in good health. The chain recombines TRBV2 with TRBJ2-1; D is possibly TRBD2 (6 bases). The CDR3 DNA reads TGTGCCAGCAGTGTCGATAGCGGAACCAATGAGCAGTTCTTC. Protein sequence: CASSVDSGTNEQFF.